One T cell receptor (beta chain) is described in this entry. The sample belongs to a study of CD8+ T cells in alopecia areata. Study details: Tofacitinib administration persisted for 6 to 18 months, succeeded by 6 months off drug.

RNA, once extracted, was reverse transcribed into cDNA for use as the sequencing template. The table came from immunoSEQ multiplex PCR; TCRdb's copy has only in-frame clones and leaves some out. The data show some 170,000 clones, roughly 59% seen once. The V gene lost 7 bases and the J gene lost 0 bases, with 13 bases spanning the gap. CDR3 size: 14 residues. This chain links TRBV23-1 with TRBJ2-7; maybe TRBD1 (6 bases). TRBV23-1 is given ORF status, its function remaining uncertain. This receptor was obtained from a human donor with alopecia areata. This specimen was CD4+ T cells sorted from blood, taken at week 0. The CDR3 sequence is CASIGRQDSYEQYF. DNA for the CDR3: TGCGCCAGCATTGGAAGACAGGACTCCTACGAGCAGTACTTC.